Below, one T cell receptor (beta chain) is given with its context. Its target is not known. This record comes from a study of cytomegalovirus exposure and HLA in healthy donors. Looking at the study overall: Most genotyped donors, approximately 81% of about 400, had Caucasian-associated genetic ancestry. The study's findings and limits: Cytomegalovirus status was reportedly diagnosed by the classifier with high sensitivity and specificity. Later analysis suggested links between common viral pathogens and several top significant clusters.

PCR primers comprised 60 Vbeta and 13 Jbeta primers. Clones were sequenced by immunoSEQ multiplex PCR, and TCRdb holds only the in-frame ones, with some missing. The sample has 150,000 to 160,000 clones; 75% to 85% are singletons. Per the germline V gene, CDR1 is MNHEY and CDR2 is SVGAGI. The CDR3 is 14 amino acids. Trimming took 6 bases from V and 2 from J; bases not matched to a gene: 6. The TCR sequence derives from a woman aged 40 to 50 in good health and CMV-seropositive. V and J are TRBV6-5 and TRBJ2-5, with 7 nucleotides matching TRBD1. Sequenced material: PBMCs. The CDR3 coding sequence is TGTGCCAGCAGCCCGGACAGGCAACAAGAGACCCAGTACTTC. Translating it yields CASSPDRQQETQYF.